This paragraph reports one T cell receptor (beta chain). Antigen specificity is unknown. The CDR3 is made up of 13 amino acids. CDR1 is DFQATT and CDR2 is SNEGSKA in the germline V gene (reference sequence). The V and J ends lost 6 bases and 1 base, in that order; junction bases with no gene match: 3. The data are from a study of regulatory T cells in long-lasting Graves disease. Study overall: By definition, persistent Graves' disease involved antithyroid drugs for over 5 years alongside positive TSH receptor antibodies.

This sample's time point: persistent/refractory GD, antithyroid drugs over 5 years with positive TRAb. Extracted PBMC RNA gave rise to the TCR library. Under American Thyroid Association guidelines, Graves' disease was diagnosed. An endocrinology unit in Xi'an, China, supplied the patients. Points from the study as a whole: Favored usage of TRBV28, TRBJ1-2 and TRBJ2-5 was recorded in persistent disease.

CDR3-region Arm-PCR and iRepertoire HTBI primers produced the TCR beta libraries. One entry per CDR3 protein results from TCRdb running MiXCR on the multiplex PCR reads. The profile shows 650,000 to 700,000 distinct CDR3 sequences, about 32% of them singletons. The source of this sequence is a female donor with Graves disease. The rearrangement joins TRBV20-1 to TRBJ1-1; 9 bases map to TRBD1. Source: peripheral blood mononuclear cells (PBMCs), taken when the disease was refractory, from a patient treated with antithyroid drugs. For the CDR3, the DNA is TGCAGTGCACCGGACAGGGGGAACACTGAAGCTTTCTTT. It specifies CSAPDRGNTEAFF.